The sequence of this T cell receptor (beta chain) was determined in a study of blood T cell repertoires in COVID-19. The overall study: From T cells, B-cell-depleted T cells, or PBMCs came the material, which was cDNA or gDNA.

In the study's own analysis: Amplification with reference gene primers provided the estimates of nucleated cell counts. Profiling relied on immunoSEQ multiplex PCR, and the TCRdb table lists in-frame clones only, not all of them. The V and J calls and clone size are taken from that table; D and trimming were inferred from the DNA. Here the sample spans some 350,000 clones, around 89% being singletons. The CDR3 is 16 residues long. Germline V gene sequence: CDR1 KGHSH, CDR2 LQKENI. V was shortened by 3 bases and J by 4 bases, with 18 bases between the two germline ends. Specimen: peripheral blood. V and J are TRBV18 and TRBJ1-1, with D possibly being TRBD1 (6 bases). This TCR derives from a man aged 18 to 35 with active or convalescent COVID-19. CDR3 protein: CASSPPGGRDGTEAFF. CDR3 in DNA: TGTGCCAGCTCACCGCCGGGGGGCAGGGACGGCACTGAAGCTTTCTTT. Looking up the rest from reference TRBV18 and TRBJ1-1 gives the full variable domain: NAGVMQNPRHLVRRRGQEARLRCSPMKGHSHVYWYRQLPEEGLKFMVYLQKENIIDESGMPKERFSAEFPKEGPSILRIQQVVRGDSAAYFCASSPPGGRDGTEAFFGQGTRLTVV.